Presented here are 10 T cell receptor beta chains from one specimen sequenced in a study of T cell responses to AZD1222 COVID-19 vaccine. Profiling relied on immunoSEQ multiplex PCR, and the TCRdb table lists in-frame clones only, not all of them. The sample consists of fewer than 200,000 clones, around nine tenths of them appearing once. Sample: peripheral blood, taken 28 days after the second AZD1222 dose. Receptors originate from an adult who received the AZD1222 COVID-19 vaccine.

J is TRBJ1-2 and V is TRBV7-2, with TRBD1 matching over 9 bases. CDR3 length: 15 residues. Germline V gene lookup returns CDR1 SGHTA and CDR2 FQGNSA. V gave up 4 bases and J gave up 3 bases; unmatched junction bases: 6. Here the CDR3 reads CASSYPGQGDYGYTF. The CDR3 bases are TGTGCCAGCAGCTACCCGGGACAGGGAGACTATGGCTACACCTTC.

This clone appeared a single time. The chain couples TRBV7-9 to TRBJ1-6; tentatively, D is TRBD1 (5 bases). Trimming took 2 bases from V and 10 from J, leaving 12 bases between them. The length of the CDR3 is 14 residues. The germline CDR1 and CDR2 sequences are SEHNR and FQNEAQ (reference sequence). DNA for the CDR3: TGTGCCAGCAGCTTAAGGGGTGAGGGATCACCCCTCCACTTT. It encodes CASSLRGEGSPLHF.

The chain uses TRBV3-1 (or the pseudogene TRBV3-2) and TRBJ1-6; possible D gene TRBD1, 6 bases. Germline CDR1 reads LGHDT; CDR2 reads YNNKEL (reference sequence). Trimming left V 6 bases short and J 1 base short, with 19 bases between. This CDR3 has 18 amino acids. The CDR3 nucleotides are TGTGCCAGCAGGCAAAGGGGGGGGAGCCGATCCTATAATTCACCCCTCCACTTT. Its translation: CASRQRGGSRSYNSPLHF.

The CDR3 nucleotides read TGTGCCAGCAGCCGGTTTTCGAAGAACACTGAAGCTTTCTTT. Translation gives CASSRFSKNTEAFF. The V and J genes are TRBV3-1 (or the pseudogene TRBV3-2) and TRBJ1-1; D call uncertain. The germline CDR1 and CDR2 sequences are LGHDT and YNNKEL (reference sequence). CDR3 size: 14 residues. With 4 bases removed from V and 1 base from J, the gap between germline ends came to 10 bases.

This clone was detected only once. This chain connects TRBV12-3 or TRBV12-4 to TRBJ2-7; D is tentatively TRBD1 or TRBD2 (5 bases each). This CDR3 spans 13 amino acids. V was trimmed by 3 bases and J by 6 bases, leaving 12 bases between them. DNA for the CDR3: TGTGCCAGCAGTTTTGTGTCTGGGGGCGAGCAGTACTTC. This sequence encodes CASSFVSGGEQYF.

The chain joins TRBV21-1 to TRBJ1-5; TRBD1 is the table's D call, not checked against the DNA. TRBV21-1 corresponds to a pseudogene. There are 16 residues in the CDR3. CDR3 sequence: CASSSRTGPANQPQHF. In DNA form, the CDR3 reads TGTGCCAGCAGCTCCCGGACAGGGCCGGCTAATCAGCCCCAGCATTTT.

The chain combines TRBV18 with TRBJ2-7; 8 positions match TRBD1. This CDR3 is built from 19 residues. Germline CDR1 KGHSH, CDR2 LQKENI. J was trimmed by 0 bases and V by 2 bases; bases with no gene match: 15. The CDR3 sequence: CASSPVWRQGLTYSYEQYF. As DNA, the CDR3 is TGTGCCAGCTCACCAGTTTGGAGACAGGGGTTAACTTACTCCTACGAGCAGTACTTC.

This clone occurred once. The chain carries TRBV10-2 and TRBJ1-6; tentative D call: TRBD1 (6 bases). Trimming removed 6 bases at V and 0 bases at J, with 15 bases between. This CDR3 region has 17 residues. Germline V gives CDR1 WSHSY, CDR2 SAAADI. The CDR3: CASSPGQTSSYNSPLHF. In nucleotides, the CDR3 is TGCGCCAGCAGCCCAGGACAGACTAGCTCCTATAATTCACCCCTCCACTTT.

The chain uses TRBV19 and TRBJ1-2, with D possibly TRBD1 on 6 matching bases. Per the germline V gene, CDR1 is LNHDA and CDR2 is SQIVND (reference sequence). V lost 7 bases and J lost 5, with 17 bases in between. This CDR3 region has 14 residues. Here the CDR3 reads CASNWAKGGYGYTF. The CDR3 DNA follows: TGTGCCAGTAATTGGGCTAAAGGGGGGTATGGCTACACCTTC.

V and J are TRBV7-2 and TRBJ2-5; 9 positions match TRBD2. With 6 bases clipped from V and 5 bases from J, the junction kept 7 bases outside the gene matches. CDR3 length: 14 amino acids. Germline values: CDR1 SGHTA, CDR2 FQGNSA. For the CDR3, the DNA is TGTGCCAGCAGGCGCGGGGGGGCCCATGAGACCCAGTACTTC. It encodes CASRRGGAHETQYF.